Following are 9 T cell receptor delta chains from one sample sequenced in a study of delta chains in infants with herpesvirus infections. Gamma-chain- and delta-chain-specific primers converted PBMC RNA into TCR cDNA. TCRdb reanalysed the RT-PCR reads via CATT. The sample contains under 900 delta-chain clones, roughly 31% of which appear only once. Sequences were derived from peripheral blood, sampled at time point 2 of longitudinal follow-up. These receptors all come from a human donor who was a Ugandan infant, either HIV-exposed or HIV-unexposed (not recorded which).

In DNA form, the CDR3 reads TGTGCTCTTGGGGAAGGTTTCGGAAAGTGGAGCACCGATAAACTCATCTTT. Translating gives CALGEGFGKWSTDKLIF. This chain uses TRDV1 with TRDJ1; D ambiguous. V was trimmed by 2 bases and J by 1 base, leaving 17 bases between them. The V gene's germline CDR1 is TSWWSYY and CDR2 QGS. This CDR3 region has 17 residues.

Note on this clone: One base away lies a much larger clone, so this may be a sequencing read error. This CDR3 is also generated by other DNA sequences in the sample. The chain links TRDV1 to TRDJ1; 13 bases agree with TRDD3. The CDR3 is made up of 25 amino acids. From germline, CDR1 is TSWWSYY and CDR2 QGS. Unmatched junction bases numbered 29, after V lost 1 base and J lost 3 bases. CDR3 in DNA: TGTGCTCTTGGGGAACCACTGCCTTCCTACTGTACCCTGGTACTGGGGGATACGCGGCCCGATAAACTCATCTTT. Protein sequence: CALGEPLPSYCTLVLGDTRPDKLIF.

The chain combines TRDV1 with TRDJ1; D remains unclear. CDR1 is TSWWSYY and CDR2 is QGS in the germline V gene. Trimming pared 3 bases from V and 1 base from J, leaving 15 bases between. The CDR3 totals 16 residues. Here the CDR3 DNA reads TGTGCTCTTGGGGAGCCCGTGGTCGTCCCCACCGATAAACTCATCTTT. Translation: CALGEPVVVPTDKLIF.

For this clone: The junction departs from the called germline gene at one end, perhaps through a read error. The V call is TRAV38-2/DV8, the J call TRDJ1, with 8 nucleotides matching TRDD3. CDR3 size: 19 residues. Germline CDR1 TSESDYY, CDR2 QEAYKQQN. Here the CDR3 DNA reads TGTGCTTATAGGAGCGCGTATGGAACCCTGGGGGAATTCGCCGATAAACTCATCTTC. It yields the protein CAYRSAYGTLGEFADKLIF.

This clone is labeled as large. The chain recombines TRDV1 with TRDJ1, with D perhaps being TRDD2 or TRDD3 (9 bases each). The germline V and J ends were trimmed by 2 bases and 0 bases, with 49 bases remaining between them. Germline V gene data show CDR1 as TSWWSYY and CDR2 as QGS. The CDR3 is made up of 28 amino acids. The CDR3 DNA is TGTGCTCTTGGGGAAGGGTTTTTCGGCTTAACCCCTCCTTCCTACTGGGGGACCCCCTTCCTGTACACCGATAAACTCATCTTT. This encodes CALGEGFFGLTPPSYWGTPFLYTDKLIF.

This clone is deemed medium-sized. The genes are TRDV1 and TRDJ1, with TRDD3 identical over 11 bases. CDR1 and CDR2 (germline): TSWWSYY, QGS. The J segment lost 2 bases and the V segment lost 3 bases, leaving 20 bases of the junction unmatched. CDR3 size: 21 residues. The CDR3 sequence: CALGERAHVWGILGGTDKLIF. DNA for the CDR3: TGTGCTCTTGGGGAGCGGGCCCACGTCTGGGGGATACTAGGGGGGACCGATAAACTCATCTTT.

This clone is large in the sample. The V and J genes are TRDV1 and TRDJ1; 11 nucleotides match TRDD3. Germline CDR1 and CDR2: TSWWSYY and QGS. The ends lost 4 bases at V and 0 bases at J; junction bases unmatched: 31. CDR3 length equals 25 residues. The CDR3 region has the DNA TGTGCTCTTGGGGGGAGGCTCCTACACGCCGTCCATACTGGGGGATATCTTGAAAACACCGATAAACTCATCTTT. This translates into CALGGRLLHAVHTGGYLENTDKLIF.

This clone is large by share. This rearrangement joins TRDV1 to TRDJ1; D possibly matches TRDD2 or TRDD3 (5 bases each). CDR3 length equals 19 residues. CDR1 and CDR2 from the germline V gene are TSWWSYY and QGS. V was shortened by 2 bases and J by 4 bases, with 26 bases between the two germline ends. CDR3 region: CALGELSVPPSGCNDKLIF. The CDR3 bases are TGTGCTCTTGGGGAATTGTCGGTTCCCCCTTCGGGATGTAACGATAAACTCATCTTT.

The chain has TRDV1 and TRDJ1; 11 bases line up with TRDD3. The germline CDR1 and CDR2 sequences are TSWWSYY and QGS. The CDR3 spans 22 residues. Trimming removed 1 base from V and 0 bases from J; junction bases left unmatched: 19. CDR3 sequence: CALGEQLPTYWGIGGYTDKLIF. In DNA, the CDR3 is TGTGCTCTTGGGGAACAGCTTCCCACTTACTGGGGGATAGGAGGGTACACCGATAAACTCATCTTT.